These 14 T cell receptor beta chains came from one sample sequenced in a study of T-cell reconstitution after alpha-beta-depleted transplantation in children (TCRdb year 2016). In light of the paper, this sample's treatment or condition label describes: allogeneic hematopoietic cell transplantation with graft depleted of TCRalphabeta T cells and CD19 B cells. The library was made by PCR. The sequencer listed for this sample is Illumina HiSeq 2500. To normalize quantification of the TCRbeta repertoire, the TCR libraries were built with molecular barcoding that relied on unique molecular identifiers. TCRdb reanalyzed the raw reads on its own, using fastp at Q25 for trimming and MiXCR for clone calling, and kept in-frame beta chains. CDR3 protein duplicates are merged, each entry listing the most common genes and DNA. The sample table contains approximately 230,000 distinct CDR3 sequences; only one count was recorded for roughly a quarter of them. The ten top clones hold 4% to 6% of the sample.

The starting material was PBMCs, mostly from graft donor cells, obtained 360 days after TCRalphabeta/CD19-depleted stem cell transplant. The receptor source for this set is a female patient between 2 and 15 years old who had a stem cell transplant for congenital amegakaryocytic thrombocytopenia, so the T cells may come from the graft donor.

The rearrangement links TRBV7-2 to TRBJ2-5; D is unresolved. The CDR3 runs 15 residues. From germline, CDR1 is SGHTA and CDR2 FQGNSA. The V gene lost 5 bases and the J gene lost 5 bases, with 18 bases spanning the gap. The CDR3 protein is CASSRLAVERETQYF. The CDR3 nucleotides read TGTGCCAGCAGCAGGCTGGCGGTGGAACGGGAGACCCAGTACTTC.

The chain employs TRBV19 and TRBJ1-1; D is undetermined. The CDR3 extends over 14 amino acids. Germline V lookup: CDR1 LNHDA, CDR2 SQIVND (reference sequence). V lost 3 bases, J lost 9 bases, and 17 bases lay in between. CDR3 bases: TGTGCCAGTAGTATGGGTCTAGATGGGGTTCAAGCTTTCTTT. It codes for CASSMGLDGVQAFF.

This clonotype was detected only once. The chain couples TRBV5-4 to TRBJ1-1, with D unclear. Germline lookup yields CDR1 SGHNT and CDR2 YYREEE (reference sequence). V gave up 0 bases and J gave up 3 bases, with 6 bases separating them. CDR3 length equals 13 residues. The CDR3 is CASSLETHTEAFF. The CDR3 DNA is TGTGCCAGCAGCTTGGAGACGCACACTGAAGCTTTCTTT. The entire variable domain, with the rest obtained from reference TRBV5-4 and TRBJ1-1, is as follows: ETGVTQSPTHLIKTRGQQVTLRCSSQSGHNTVSWYQQALGQGPQFIFQYYREEENGRGNFPPRFSGLQFPNYSSELNVNALELDDSALYLCASSLETHTEAFFGQGTRLTVV.

The chain carries TRBV27 and TRBJ2-7, with 7 nucleotides matching TRBD2. V shed 3 bases and J 12 bases; nucleotides not matched to a gene: 5. Germline lookup yields CDR1 MNHEY and CDR2 SMNVEV (reference sequence). The CDR3 covers 11 residues. The CDR3 sequence is CASSFGGGLYF. In DNA, the CDR3 is TGTGCCAGCAGTTTCGGCGGGGGTTTGTACTTC.

This clonotype has just a few counts. The V call is TRBV30, the J call TRBJ2-1; D may be TRBD2 (5 bases). In germline, CDR1 is GTSNPN, CDR2 SVGIG (reference sequence). V lost 0 bases and J lost 8, with 11 bases in between. This CDR3 comprises 13 residues. The CDR3: CAWSVLAGDEQFF. In DNA form, the CDR3 reads TGTGCCTGGAGTGTCCTAGCAGGAGATGAGCAGTTCTTC.

This clonotype was found a few times. J is TRBJ1-5 and V is TRBV21-1; no check of the table's D call, TRBD1, against the DNA was made. TRBV21-1 is termed a pseudogene. This CDR3 has 16 residues. In DNA, the CDR3 is TGTGCCAGCAGACCTACGGGGCTTATATCCGATCAGCCCCAGCATTTT. It yields the protein CASRPTGLISDQPQHF.

The rearrangement joins TRBV28 to TRBJ2-6, with no clear D. V was pared by 4 bases and J by 0 bases, with 7 bases between. Germline V gene lookup returns CDR1 MDHEN and CDR2 SYDVKM. This CDR3 comprises 15 residues. The DNA of the CDR3 is TGTGCCAGCAGTTCCACGGACTCTGGGGCCAACGTCCTGACTTTC. This translates into CASSSTDSGANVLTF.

This clonotype was counted between two and nine times. The chain has TRBV7-9 and TRBJ2-7, with TRBD1 as a possible D gene (5 bases). Trimming stripped 2 bases from V and 2 bases from J, with 19 bases between. CDR1 and CDR2 from the germline V gene are SEHNR and FQNEAQ (reference sequence). The length of the CDR3 is 17 residues. CDR3 DNA sequence: TGTGCCAGCAGCTTAATAAGGGTCGGTGCAGGGACCTACGAGCAGTACTTC. Translation: CASSLIRVGAGTYEQYF.

V usage is TRBV20-1 and J usage is TRBJ2-3, with 7 bases that match TRBD1. Unmatched junction bases numbered 6, after V lost 8 bases and J lost 4 bases. CDR3 length: 12 amino acids. The germline CDR1 and CDR2 sequences are DFQATT and SNEGSKA (reference sequence). This chain's CDR3 is CSTKTGADTQYF. In DNA form, the CDR3 reads TGCAGTACAAAAACAGGGGCAGATACGCAGTATTTT.

This clonotype came up a few times. The rearrangement links TRBV12-3 or TRBV12-4 to TRBJ2-4, with 10 bases aligning to TRBD2. Trimming cost V 2 bases and J 0 bases; bases outside gene matches: 7. The CDR3 sequence is 18 residues long. DNA for the CDR3: TGTGCCAGCAGTTTAAGTCTAGCGGGAGTTTTAGCCAAAAACATTCAGTACTTC. It is translated as CASSLSLAGVLAKNIQYF.

This clonotype was picked up a small number of times. The J gene is TRBJ2-1, the V gene TRBV7-8, with 15 bases lining up with TRBD2. The CDR3 is made up of 16 amino acids. Germline-derived CDR1 and CDR2 are SGHVS and FQNEAQ. V lost 5 bases to trimming and J lost 10 bases; unmatched junction nucleotides: 9. Here the CDR3 reads CASSAGLAGGFWEQFF. CDR3 DNA: TGTGCCAGCAGCGCAGGACTAGCGGGGGGGTTTTGGGAGCAGTTCTTC.

This clonotype was seen only a few times. V usage is TRBV29-1 and J usage is TRBJ1-1; D gene ambiguous. Trimming stripped 6 bases from V and 3 bases from J, with 17 bases between. Germline V CDR1 and CDR2: SQVTM, ANQGSEA. The CDR3 loop spans 14 amino acids. CDR3 region: CSVKRRLSDTEAFF. The CDR3 DNA follows: TGCAGCGTCAAAAGACGGCTTTCGGACACTGAAGCTTTCTTT.

This clonotype appeared a few times. The chain joins TRBV4-1 to TRBJ2-1; possible D gene TRBD1, 5 bases. This CDR3 spans 16 amino acids. V lost 1 base, J lost 6 bases, and 16 bases lay in between. Germline loops: CDR1 MGHRA, CDR2 YSYEKL. In DNA, the CDR3 is TGCGCCAGCAGCCAAGCGAACCAGGGTTTCGCCAATGAGCAGTTCTTC. As protein: CASSQANQGFANEQFF.

The rearrangement links TRBV4-1 to TRBJ1-1; D gene unclear. The CDR3 is 15 residues long. Germline V gene sequence: CDR1 MGHRA, CDR2 YSYEKL. V lost 0 bases, J lost 3 bases, and 11 bases lay in between. The CDR3 here is CASSQDEGYYTEAFF. The CDR3 DNA reads TGCGCCAGCAGCCAAGACGAGGGCTACTACACTGAAGCTTTCTTT.